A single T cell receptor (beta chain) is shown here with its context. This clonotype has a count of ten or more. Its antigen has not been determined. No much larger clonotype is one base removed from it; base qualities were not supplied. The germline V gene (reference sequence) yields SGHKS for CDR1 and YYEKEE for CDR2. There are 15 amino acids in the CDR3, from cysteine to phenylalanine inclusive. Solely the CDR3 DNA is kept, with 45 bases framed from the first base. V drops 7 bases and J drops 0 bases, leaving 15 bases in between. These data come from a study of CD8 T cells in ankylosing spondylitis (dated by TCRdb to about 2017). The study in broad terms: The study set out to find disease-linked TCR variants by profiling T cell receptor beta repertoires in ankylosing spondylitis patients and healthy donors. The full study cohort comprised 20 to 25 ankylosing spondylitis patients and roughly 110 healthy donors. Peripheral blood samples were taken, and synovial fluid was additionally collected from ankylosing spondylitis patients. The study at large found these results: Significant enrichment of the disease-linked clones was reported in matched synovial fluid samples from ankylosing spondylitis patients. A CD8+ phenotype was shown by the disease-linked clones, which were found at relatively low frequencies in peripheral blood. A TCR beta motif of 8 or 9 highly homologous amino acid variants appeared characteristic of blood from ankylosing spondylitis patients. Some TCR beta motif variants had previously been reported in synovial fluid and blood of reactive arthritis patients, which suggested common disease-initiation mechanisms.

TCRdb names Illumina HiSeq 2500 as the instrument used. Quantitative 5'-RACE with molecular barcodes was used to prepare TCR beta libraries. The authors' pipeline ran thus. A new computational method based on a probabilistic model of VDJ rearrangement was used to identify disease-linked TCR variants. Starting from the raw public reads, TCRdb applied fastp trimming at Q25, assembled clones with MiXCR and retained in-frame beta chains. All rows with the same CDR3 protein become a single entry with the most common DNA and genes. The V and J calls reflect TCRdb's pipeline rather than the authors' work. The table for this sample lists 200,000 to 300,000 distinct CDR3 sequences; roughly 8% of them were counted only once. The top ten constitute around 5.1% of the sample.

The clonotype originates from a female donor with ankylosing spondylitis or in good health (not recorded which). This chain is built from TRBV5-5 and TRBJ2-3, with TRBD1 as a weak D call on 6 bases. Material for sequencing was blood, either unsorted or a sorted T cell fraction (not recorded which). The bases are TGTGCCAGCTGGGGGACACTTACTAGCACAGATACGCAGTATTTT. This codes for CASWGTLTSTDTQYF. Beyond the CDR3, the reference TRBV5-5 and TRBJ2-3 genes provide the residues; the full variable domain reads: DAGVTQSPTHLIKTRGQQVTLRCSPISGHKSVSWYQQVLGQGPQFIFQYYEKEERGRGNFPDRFSARQFPNYSSELNVNALLLGDSALYLCASWGTLTSTDTQYFGPGTRLTVL.